The entry below describes one TCR beta chain. Its target antigen remains unknown. No much larger clone is present one base from it, and per-base qualities are unavailable. This sample also contains other DNA sequences that code for the same CDR3. CDR1 and CDR2, looked up from the germline V gene (reference sequence), are SEHNR and FQNEAQ. The CDR3 has 13 amino acids, counting the end cysteine and phenylalanine. The sequence is cut down to CDR3 DNA, 39 bases in frame from base 1. Unmatched junction bases come to 1, with V trimmed by 4 bases and J by 4 bases. TCR CDR3 regions were amplified from genomic DNA by multiplex PCR using the deep immunoSEQ assay. For each cell subset, the extracted genomic DNA was distributed evenly across all wells of several immunoSEQ 96-well plates, and each plate served as one replicate. For sorted subsets, roughly 200 ng of genomic DNA, equivalent to around 31,000 T cell genomes, went into each replicate PCR. Purified libraries were measured with a Qubit 3.0 fluorometer, size-checked on a Bioanalyzer 2100, and measured again with the KAPA Library Quantification kit. Every immunoSEQ 96-well plate was sequenced on a separate single-read 150-cycle Illumina NextSeq 550 flow cell. As for the authors' bioinformatics: Because the immunoSEQ output held only junctional sequences and lacked quality scores, the filtering could not match the filtering applied to full-length reads. To assign V/J genes and CDR3, sequences were annotated against IMGT germline references using PyIR, a Python wrapper for IgBLAST v1.9. Reads with weak V/J assignments (E-value above 1e-6), missing CDR3, stop codons, out-of-frame junctions, or ambiguous translated residues were removed. V3J clonotypes were defined by identical inferred V gene, J gene, and CDR3 amino acid sequence. Percentage overlap between repertoires was calculated by dividing the number of shared unique clonotypes by the size of the smaller repertoire. RTK rarefaction, the Chao1 estimator, and Recon v2.1 estimates of unobserved clonotypes were used to assess repertoire richness. Generation probabilities were computed with OLGA for all TCRbeta clonotypes obtained by the gDNA method from four donors. In TCRdb, the immuneACCESS table is reduced to in-frame sequences with V and J assigned. These tables do not hold every clone; where another copy was compared, an unresolved V gene accounts for under half, and the others remain unexplained. V and J calls plus clone size are reproduced from that table; the DNA served to infer D and trimming. This sample lists about 2 million clones; approximately 95% were detected once. The ten largest clonotypes hold under 0.15% of the sample.

This sample is drawn from a study of shared clonotypes between healthy human individuals (dated by TCRdb to about 2020). Some background on the complete study: A couple of women and three men aged 18 to 49 years were included in the cohort. For each donor, CD4 naive and CD4 memory were each given three plates, CD8 naive was given two plates, and CD8 memory was given one plate. Leukapheresis yielded between about 0.94 and 10 billion PBMCs per donor. Libraries were prepared and TCR repertoires were sequenced by different laboratories using diverse techniques, in order to increase sequencing depth and limit assay-specific biases. To estimate repertoire size and how much clonotypes are shared between individuals, the study performed deep sequencing of blood TCR repertoires from five healthy adults.

The donors were healthy, HIV-negative adults with no recently reported acute infections or vaccinations. Every donor was a Caucasian adult residing in Nashville, Tennessee, USA. CD4+ T cells were enriched by magnetic negative selection, after which naive cells were positively selected on CD45RA and the negative fraction was taken as the memory subset. After blood collection by leukapheresis, PBMCs were isolated using Ficoll-Histopaque density gradient centrifugation and then cryopreserved in the vapor phase of liquid nitrogen. Analytical flow cytometry was used to check the purity and quantity of every magnetically sorted T cell population. Each sorted fraction had its genomic DNA isolated and then quantified by UV absorbance on a Nanodrop 2000c. What the work shows at the level of the full study, not this receptor alone: Because the study included a small number of donors, the genetic and exposure-history diversity represented was limited. Across a few donors, 4.5% to 6.5% of naive CD4, roughly 3.5% of naive CD8, 2.3% of memory CD4, and 0.3% to 0.45% of memory CD8 clonotypes were shared. Naive subsets generally had larger estimated clonotype richness than memory subsets. Even with the large sequencing depth, rarefaction of the sorted-subset datasets indicated that sequencing was incomplete. Sampling was restricted to blood, and TCR repertoires in tissue are likely to differ from TCR repertoires in blood. Clonotypes shared by all four sorted-subset donors showed higher generation probabilities than non-shared clonotypes. Based on pairwise subsampling, the degree of clonotype sharing among donors was expected to be affected by sequencing depth.

The sequenced sample consisted of naive CD4+ T cells sorted from blood. The intended sense of this specimen's cell subset or site label: CD45RA+ positively selected. The rearrangement joined TRBV7-9 to TRBJ2-3; 8 of the junction bases match TRBD1. The TCR sequence derives from a man aged 18 to 35 in good health. The nucleotide sequence reads as follows: TGTGCCAGCAGCTCACAGGGGGCAGATACGCAGTATTTT. This sequence encodes CASSSQGADTQYF.